This entry features one TCR beta chain sequence. This clonotype was seen a few times. The target of this receptor is not known. There are no base qualities to consult, and no much larger clone falls within one base. This sample was included in a study of blood T cells in healthy people across ages (dated by TCRdb to the mid-2010s). Regarding the complete study: Template switching captured roughly one uniquely barcoded TCR beta cDNA molecule per two T cells in model experiments. Using deep sequencing normalized with unique cDNA molecular identifiers, the study measured how TCR beta repertoire diversity changes with age. To avoid experimental bias, donors of different ages were spread randomly across the sequencing lanes. For two donors (one aged 18 to 30 and one aged 80 or older), the study analyzed two additional independent replicas of 1 million unique cDNA reads from the same blood draw. The donors were divided into four age groups: young (average roughly 17 years), middle-aged (around 37), aged (62) and long-lived (82).

Donors were about 36 systemically healthy Caucasian individuals from Russia aged roughly 6 to 90 years. Each donor gave approximately 9.4 milliliters of peripheral blood, drawn into EDTA-treated Vacutainer tubes. Ficoll-Paque density-gradient centrifugation was used to isolate PBMCs, with at least 6.5 million per sample. Total RNA, at least 6 micrograms per sample, was extracted from PBMCs with Trizol reagent. Naive CD45RAhigh/CD27high T cell percentages were measured by flow cytometry on a PBMC aliquot from every donor. Libraries were made using 5' RACE. A second roughly 6 to 12 cycle PCR used a sample-barcoded 5' primer and a J-beta primer mix. Each TCR beta cDNA molecule received a unique molecular identifier from a template-switch 5' adaptor carrying 12 random nucleotides. Each sample yielded at least 2.5 million CDR3-containing paired-end reads. First-strand cDNA was synthesized from all RNA with the Mint cDNA synthesis kit, primed by a TRBC-specific oligonucleotide. Following uracil-DNA glycosylase treatment, a first 18-cycle PCR with universal primers M1SS and BC2_uni_R was performed on all cDNA. As for the original processing: For normalization, 1 million high-quality reads, each with a distinct molecular identifier, were randomly selected from each sample. Reads sharing molecular identifiers were discarded rather than binned into consensus sequences. CDR3 identification, clonotype clustering and error correction used MiTCR with a Q25 quality threshold and the strictest error-elimination algorithm. A nonparametric unseen species model with Euler transformation was used to estimate lower-bound total TCR beta diversity. Using fastp trimming at Q25 and MiXCR clonotype assembly, TCRdb reanalyzed the public sequencing data and kept in-frame beta chains. Each entry merges the rows of one CDR3 protein and shows their most common DNA and genes. The V and J calls follow TCRdb's processing rather than the paper's. The sample has around 2 million distinct CDR3 sequences on record, roughly two fifths of them singletons. Roughly 24% of the sample goes to the ten largest clones.

For CDR1 and CDR2, the germline V gene (reference sequence) lists SEHNR and FQNEAQ. The CDR3 starts with the cysteine, ends with the phenylalanine, and has 14 residues. Just the 42-base CDR3 DNA is kept, in frame starting at base 1. Results the study describes overall, beyond this receptor: Bulk unsorted PBMC profiling prevented conclusive comparison of naive and antigen-experienced compartments. Total diversity estimates from one million sequenced T cells were considered lower bounds and underestimates. Observed TCR beta diversity per million T cells fell roughly linearly with age, and a significant reduction was already apparent by age around 40. A strong correlation was found between observed TCR beta diversity and the percentage of naive T cells measured by flow cytometry. Compared with the aged group, the long-lived group had more naive CD4+ T cells, fewer expanded clones and increased TCR diversity, suggesting age selection. Donor CMV infection status was unknown, potentially confounding age-related changes in expanded clonotypes.

Material for sequencing was blood. The chain couples TRBV7-9 to TRBJ2-7, and the D gene may be TRBD1, 6 bases matching. Near its end, the DNA agrees better with TRBJ2-5, so the J call may be wrong. The source of this sequence is a human donor in good health. The DNA is as follows: TGTGCCAGCAGCTCTCGGACAGAGCAAGAGACCCAGTACTTC. It specifies CASSSRTEQETQYF.